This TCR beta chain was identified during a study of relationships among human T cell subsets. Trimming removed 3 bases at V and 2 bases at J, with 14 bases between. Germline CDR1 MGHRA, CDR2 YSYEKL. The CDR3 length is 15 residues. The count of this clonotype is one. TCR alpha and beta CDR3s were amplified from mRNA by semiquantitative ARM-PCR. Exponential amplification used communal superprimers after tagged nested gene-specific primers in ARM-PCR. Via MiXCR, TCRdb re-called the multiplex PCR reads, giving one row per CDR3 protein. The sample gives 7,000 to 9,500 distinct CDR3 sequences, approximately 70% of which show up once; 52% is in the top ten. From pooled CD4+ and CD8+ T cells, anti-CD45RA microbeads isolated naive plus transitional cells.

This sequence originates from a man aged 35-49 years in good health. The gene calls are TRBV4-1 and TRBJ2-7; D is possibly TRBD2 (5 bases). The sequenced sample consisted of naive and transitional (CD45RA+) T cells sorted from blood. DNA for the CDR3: TGCGCCAGCAGCCAGGACTCCATCACCACCTACGAGCAGTACTTC. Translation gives CASSQDSITTYEQYF.